The rows below give T cell receptor beta chains drawn from one sample of a study of T cell responses to AZD1222 COVID-19 vaccine. Profiled with immunoSEQ multiplex PCR; TCRdb holds only in-frame clones, not every one. The sample has about 140,000 clones, around 92% seen once. Sequenced material: peripheral blood, taken 28 days after the second AZD1222 dose. The receptors originated from an adult who received the AZD1222 COVID-19 vaccine. Both conserved end residues are part of each CDR3. D genes are given only for firm matches. Size values are once, few and many counts, or a class for expanded clones, and some rows have none.

d_gene | abundance | j_gene | v_gene | CDR3aa | CDR3nt
NA | NA | TRBJ2-7 | TRBV7-9 | CASSPPRIAYEQYF | TGTGCCAGCAGCCCCCCAAGGATTGCATACGAGCAGTACTTC
NA | once | TRBJ1-4 | TRBV2 | CASSSPDRRPNEKLFF | TGTGCCAGCAGTTCCCCTGACCGGCGCCCTAATGAAAAACTGTTTTTT
NA | NA | TRBJ2-7 | TRBV5-1 | CASSSGTGSSYEQYF | TGCGCCAGCAGCTCCGGGACGGGCAGCTCCTACGAGCAGTACTTC
NA | NA | TRBJ2-1 | TRBV30 | CAWGSGQTWGGPSYNEQFF | TGTGCCTGGGGGTCCGGACAGACCTGGGGGGGACCCTCCTACAATGAGCAGTTCTTC
TRBD1 | once | TRBJ2-7 | TRBV6-5 | CASSSLSGTGLDEQYF | TGTGCCAGCAGTTCCCTATCCGGGACAGGGCTCGACGAGCAGTACTTC
NA | NA | TRBJ2-4 | TRBV6-2/TRBV6-3 | CASSYGGSVDIQYF | TGTGCCAGCAGTTACGGGGGGTCCGTGGACATTCAGTACTTC
NA | NA | TRBJ1-1 | TRBV5-1 | CASSLGLTGEAFF | TGCGCCAGCAGCTTGGGTTTAACGGGTGAAGCTTTCTTT
TRBD1 | NA | TRBJ1-1 | TRBV27 | CASSLAGTGRTEAFF | TGTGCCAGCAGCCTCGCTGGGACAGGGAGAACTGAAGCTTTCTTT
TRBD1 | NA | TRBJ2-2 | TRBV5-1 | CASSFGQGGELFF | TGCGCCAGCAGCTTCGGACAGGGCGGGGAGCTGTTTTTT
NA | NA | TRBJ2-7 | TRBV18 | CASSPTNSYEQYF | TGTGCCAGCTCACCTACTAATTCTTACGAGCAGTACTTC
NA | once | TRBJ1-3 | TRBV6-5 | CASSLDSTLSGNTIYF | TGTGCCAGCAGTTTGGACAGTACCCTCTCTGGAAACACCATATATTTT
NA | NA | TRBJ1-6 | TRBV11-1 | CASSLVPGLSGSPLHF | TGTGCCAGCAGCTTAGTCCCAGGGTTAAGCGGTTCACCCCTCCACTTT
TRBD1 | NA | TRBJ1-2 | TRBV28 | CASSPSGTGVLRAYGYTF | TGTGCCAGCAGCCCTTCCGGGACAGGAGTACTACGGGCATATGGCTACACCTTC
NA | NA | TRBJ2-7 | TRBV7-8 | CASSLAEARGEQYF | TGTGCCAGCAGCTTAGCTGAAGCTAGGGGCGAGCAGTACTTC
NA | NA | TRBJ2-3 | TRBV10-3 | CAISEFASATDTQYF | TGTGCCATCAGTGAATTTGCTAGCGCAACAGATACGCAGTATTTT